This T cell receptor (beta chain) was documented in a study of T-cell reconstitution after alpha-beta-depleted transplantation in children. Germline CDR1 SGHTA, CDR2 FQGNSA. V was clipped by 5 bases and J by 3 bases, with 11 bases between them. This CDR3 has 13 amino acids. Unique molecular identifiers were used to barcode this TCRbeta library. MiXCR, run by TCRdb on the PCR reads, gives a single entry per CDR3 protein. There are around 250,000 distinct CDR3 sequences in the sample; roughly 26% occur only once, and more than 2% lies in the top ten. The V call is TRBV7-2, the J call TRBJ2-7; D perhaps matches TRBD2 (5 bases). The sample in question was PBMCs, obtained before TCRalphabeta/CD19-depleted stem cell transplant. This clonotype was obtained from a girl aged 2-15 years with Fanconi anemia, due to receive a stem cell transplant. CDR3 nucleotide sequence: TGTGCCAGCAGCACCCGTCGGGGCTACGAGCAGTACTTC. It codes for CASSTRRGYEQYF.